What follows are 7 T cell receptor beta chains derived from one specimen sequenced in a study of Graves' ophthalmopathy and Graves' hyperthyroidism. CDR3 regions of TCR beta were amplified from RNA transcripts. HTBI primers were employed in first-round RT-PCR, then a second-round multiplex PCR followed. Via MiXCR, TCRdb re-called the multiplex PCR reads, giving one row per CDR3 protein. The table has 600,000 to 950,000 distinct CDR3 sequences, 40% seen once. What was sequenced was peripheral blood. The receptors were sampled from an adult man with Graves' ophthalmopathy.

This clonotype has just one count. The CDR3, as DNA: TGTGCCAGCAAGAGGCGGGACTCTGGAAAACTGTTTTTT. Its protein product is CASKRRDSGKLFF. This chain joins TRBV2 and TRBJ1-4, with a tentative D call TRBD1 (5 bases). In germline, CDR1 is SNHLY, CDR2 FYNNEI. The CDR3 runs to 13 residues. Trimming removed 7 bases at V and 10 bases at J, with 16 bases between.

V and J are TRBV9 and TRBJ2-7; perhaps TRBD2 as D (5 bases). Germline V lookup: CDR1 SGDLS, CDR2 YYNGEE. The CDR3 is made up of 14 amino acids. V shed 6 bases and J shed 2 bases, with 15 bases lying between them. CDR3 loop: CASKRGEGPYEQYF. The CDR3 nucleotides are TGTGCCAGCAAACGGGGAGAAGGGCCCTACGAGCAGTACTTC. Filled out from reference TRBV9 and TRBJ2-7, the complete variable domain reads DSGVTQTPKHLITATGQRVTLRCSPRSGDLSVYWYQQSLDQGLQFLIQYYNGEERAKGNILERFSAQQFPDLHSELNLSSLELGDSALYFCASKRGEGPYEQYFGPGTRLTVT.

This clonotype came up many times. The DNA of the CDR3 is TGTGCCAGCCTATACGGGACAGGGAGAAACGAGCAGTACTTC. It translates to CASLYGTGRNEQYF. The chain recombines TRBV2 with TRBJ2-7; TRBD1 matches at 9 bases. The CDR3 contains 14 residues. Trimming cost V 8 bases and J 5 bases; bases outside gene matches: 10. CDR1 is SNHLY and CDR2 is FYNNEI in the germline V gene.

This clonotype was seen many times. This chain uses TRBV7-9 with TRBJ1-6; D is perhaps TRBD1 (5 bases). The germline V and J ends were trimmed by 6 bases and 6 bases, with 12 bases remaining between them. Per germline, CDR1 SEHNR and CDR2 FQNEAQ (reference sequence). There are 14 residues in the CDR3. DNA of the CDR3: TGTGCCAGCAGTCTGGGAGGGGCTAATTCACCCCTCCACTTT. As protein: CASSLGGANSPLHF.

This clonotype has a count of ten or more. This rearrangement joins TRBV2 to TRBJ1-1; D not resolved. V gave up 8 bases and J gave up 4 bases, with 5 bases separating them. This CDR3 region has 10 residues. Germline CDR1 SNHLY, CDR2 FYNNEI. CDR3 DNA sequence: TGTGCCAGCTGGGTCACTGAAGCTTTCTTT. Protein: CASWVTEAFF.

The table lists this clonotype with a few counts. Written as DNA, the CDR3 is TGTGCCAGTAGTCCCTCCTGGAATCAGCCCCAGCATTTT. Its protein is CASSPSWNQPQHF. The chain has TRBV19 and TRBJ1-5; D uncertain. The CDR3 is made up of 13 amino acids. Germline assignment: CDR1 LNHDA and CDR2 SQIVND (reference sequence). Deletions cut 5 bases from V and 4 bases from J, with 9 bases between.

This clonotype appeared a single time. The chain joins TRBV29-1 to TRBJ2-6; D is unresolved. V was shortened by 3 bases and J by 11 bases, with 5 bases between the two germline ends. This CDR3 is built from 10 residues. Per the germline V gene, CDR1 is SQVTM and CDR2 is ANQGSEA. For the CDR3, the DNA is TGCAGCGTTGATGGGCACGTCCTGACTTTC. Translating it yields CSVDGHVLTF.